Sequencing of this TCR beta chain was carried out in a study of tumor and adjacent non-tumor tissue in lung cancer. Turning to the study itself: There were some 11 adenocarcinoma, a couple of squamous cell carcinoma and 1 small cell lung cancer cases. Whole-study results and caveats: Compared with tumor, normal lung showed significantly lower TCR diversity.

Three rounds of nested PCR, following a modified ARM-PCR protocol, produced the TCRbeta library. TCRdb re-called the multiplex PCR reads with MiXCR, one entry per CDR3 protein. The sample shows more than 75,000 distinct CDR3 sequences, 80% of them seen only once. With regard to this clonotype: Its antigen is still unknown.

The template was RNA from unsorted bulk tissue. More than 3 cm separated this lung sample from the edge of the tumor. Between August and November 2014, newly diagnosed, chemotherapy-naive lung cancer patients underwent thoracic surgery in China. The sequence derives from a man in his sixties with small cell lung cancer. The sequenced material came from distant non-tumor lung tissue.

CDR3 in amino acids: CASSLVPGYTDMHYF. The CDR3 nucleotides read TGTGCCAGCAGCTTAGTGCCGGGGTACACAGATATGCACTATTTT. The chain joins TRBV11-2 to TRBJ2-3, with D possibly TRBD2 on 5 matching bases. Germline V gene data show CDR1 as SGHAT and CDR2 as FQNNGV. Trimming removed 1 base at V and 15 bases at J, with 23 bases between. The CDR3 is made up of 15 amino acids.